The rows below give T cell receptor beta chains drawn from one sample of a study of cytomegalovirus exposure and HLA in healthy donors. Clones were read by immunoSEQ multiplex PCR, and TCRdb kept only the in-frame ones, dropping some. Among around 65,000 clones listed, 85% were seen once. The sequencing input was PBMCs. The source is a female donor in good health and CMV-seronegative. Each CDR3 is given without its conserved first and last residue.

J: TRBJ2-5; V: TRBV9; CDR3: ASSGAGNQETQY
J: TRBJ2-7; V: TRBV29-1; CDR3: SGRGTVRGDLPHEQY
J: TRBJ2-1; V: TRBV19; CDR3: ASSIGTSPTEQF
J: TRBJ2-7; V: TRBV5-4; CDR3: AIPLAGEGNEQY
J: TRBJ1-1; V: TRBV7-2; CDR3: ASSLVGQGARNTEAF
J: TRBJ1-1; V: TRBV18; CDR3: ASSPSNGGGVKAF
J: TRBJ1-5; V: TRBV28; CDR3: ATRGEAGYRPQH
J: TRBJ2-1; V: TRBV15; CDR3: ATSRSGSLDEQF
J: TRBJ1-2; V: TRBV5-1; CDR3: ASSFGTGLNYGYT
J: TRBJ2-2; V: TRBV7-7; CDR3: ASSKDRGVTGELF
J: TRBJ1-1; V: TRBV6-5; CDR3: ASSYWDRDNTEAF
J: TRBJ2-7; V: TRBV27; CDR3: ASSLFPDHRDEQY
J: TRBJ2-1; V: TRBV7-3; CDR3: ASSSTGTTHNEQF
J: TRBJ1-1; V: TRBV19; CDR3: ASSRTGGLWNTEAF
J: TRBJ2-7; V: TRBV25-1; CDR3: ASRGQGGLGEQY
J: TRBJ2-7; V: TRBV7-9; CDR3: AYTLAGHSYEQY
J: TRBJ2-3; V: TRBV6-1; CDR3: ASSVSSGVPDTQY
J: TRBJ1-4; V: TRBV5-7; CDR3: ASSLAPGQLNEKLF
J: TRBJ2-3; V: TRBV18; CDR3: ASSPGLAEIDTQY
J: TRBJ2-1; V: TRBV18; CDR3: ASSPMGPGNEQF
J: TRBJ1-2; V: TRBV6-5; CDR3: ASSPWGDGSYGYT
J: TRBJ1-6; V: TRBV9; CDR3: ASSVGGTVDSPLH
J: TRBJ2-7; V: TRBV7-9; CDR3: ASSLVGSYYEQY
J: TRBJ2-7; V: TRBV5-4; CDR3: ASSLGQFPSYEQY
J: TRBJ2-5; V: TRBV28; CDR3: ASSTGGEETQY
J: TRBJ1-2; V: TRBV28; CDR3: ASSQDRGGSNYGYT
J: TRBJ2-7; V: TRBV10-3; CDR3: AISATKTYEQY
J: TRBJ1-5; V: TRBV28; CDR3: ASRHNSHNQPQH
J: TRBJ2-7; V: TRBV4-2; CDR3: ASSQNRGSLYEQY
J: -; V: TRBV7-9; CDR3: ASSLIPGQESYEQY
J: TRBJ2-5; V: TRBV19; CDR3: ASSLMTGGRETQY
J: TRBJ1-5; V: TRBV10-2; CDR3: ASRRVEGNQPQH
J: TRBJ2-3; V: TRBV7-2; CDR3: ASSRTGEWADTQY
J: TRBJ1-5; V: TRBV7-3; CDR3: ASSSDRNQPQH
J: TRBJ1-3; V: TRBV19; CDR3: ASSNSPTIY
J: TRBJ1-5; V: TRBV4-1; CDR3: ASSQNRVTQPQH
J: TRBJ2-1; V: TRBV19; CDR3: ATGGDLSSYNEQF
J: -; V: TRBV19; CDR3: ASSTGTGGEQY
J: TRBJ2-1; V: TRBV6-1; CDR3: ASTGTSGSYNEQF
J: TRBJ2-1; V: TRBV19; CDR3: ATRDRINGEQF
J: TRBJ1-2; V: TRBV6-1; CDR3: ASSERDSGGGYT
J: TRBJ1-2; V: TRBV27; CDR3: ASSPRQGVRGYT
J: TRBJ2-5; V: TRBV9; CDR3: ASSVVGLAGPQETQY
J: TRBJ2-3; V: TRBV5-1; CDR3: ASSLRGQRTDTQY
J: TRBJ1-1; V: TRBV12-5; CDR3: ASSQGLNTEAF
J: TRBJ1-6; V: TRBV7-6; CDR3: ASSLAGGAGITSPLH
J: TRBJ2-5; V: TRBV4-1; CDR3: ASSRIWTGQETQY
J: TRBJ2-2; V: TRBV11-1; CDR3: ASSLMPSGYTGELF
J: TRBJ2-1; V: TRBV19; CDR3: ASSIAASGGAYNEQF
J: TRBJ2-7; V: TRBV18; CDR3: ASSQDRAGEQY
J: TRBJ2-6; V: TRBV14; CDR3: ASSHLTGGGGANVLT
J: TRBJ1-1; V: TRBV7-3; CDR3: ASSLTGGNTEAF
J: TRBJ2-1; V: TRBV9; CDR3: ASSVGFLGSGDNEQF
J: TRBJ2-1; V: TRBV9; CDR3: ASSVGPKGLAGASSYNEQF
J: TRBJ1-3; V: TRBV11-2; CDR3: ASAVHLAGNTIY
J: TRBJ2-5; V: TRBV30; CDR3: AWSVRTSGVYQETQY